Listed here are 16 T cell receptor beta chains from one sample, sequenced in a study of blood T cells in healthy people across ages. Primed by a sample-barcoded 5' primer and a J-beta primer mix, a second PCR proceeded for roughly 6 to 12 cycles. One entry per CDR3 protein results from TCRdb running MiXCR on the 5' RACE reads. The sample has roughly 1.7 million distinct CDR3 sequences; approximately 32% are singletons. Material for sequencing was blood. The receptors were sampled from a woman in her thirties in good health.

The CDR3 bases are TGTGCCAGCAGTTACTTAGGGGGGCTCTCAAACAATGAGCAGTTCTTC. This gives the protein CASSYLGGLSNNEQFF. This chain uses TRBV6-2 or TRBV6-3 with TRBJ2-1; D possibly uses TRBD1 or TRBD2 (6 bases each). The CDR3 sequence is 16 residues long. Trimming cost V 1 base and J 5 bases, with 15 bases left between them. Germline CDR1 is MNHEY and CDR2 is SVGEGT.

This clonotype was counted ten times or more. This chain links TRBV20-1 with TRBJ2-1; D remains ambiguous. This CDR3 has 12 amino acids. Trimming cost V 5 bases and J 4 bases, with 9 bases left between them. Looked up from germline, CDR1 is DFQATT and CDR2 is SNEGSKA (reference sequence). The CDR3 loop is CSASGRYNEQFF. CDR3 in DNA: TGCAGTGCTTCGGGCAGATACAATGAGCAGTTCTTC.

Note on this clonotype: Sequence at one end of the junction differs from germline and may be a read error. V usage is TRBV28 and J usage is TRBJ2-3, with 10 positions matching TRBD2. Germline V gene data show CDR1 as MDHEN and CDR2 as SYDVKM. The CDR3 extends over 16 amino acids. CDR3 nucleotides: TGTACCAGCAGTCACCTAGCGGGGGTCCGCACAGATACGCAGTATTTT. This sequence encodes CTSSHLAGVRTDTQYF.

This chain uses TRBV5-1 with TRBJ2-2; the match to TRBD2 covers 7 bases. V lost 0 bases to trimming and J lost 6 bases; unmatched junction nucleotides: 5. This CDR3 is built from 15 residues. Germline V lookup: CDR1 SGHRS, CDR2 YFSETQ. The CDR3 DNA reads TGCGCCAGCAGCTTGGTGGCGGGGGTCGCCGGGGAGCTGTTTTTT. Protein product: CASSLVAGVAGELFF.

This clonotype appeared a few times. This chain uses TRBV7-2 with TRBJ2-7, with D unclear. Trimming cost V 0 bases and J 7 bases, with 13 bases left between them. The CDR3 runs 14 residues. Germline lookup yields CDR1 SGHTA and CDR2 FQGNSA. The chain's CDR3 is CASSLAVFLEEQYF. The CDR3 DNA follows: TGTGCCAGCAGCTTAGCAGTCTTTTTAGAAGAGCAGTACTTC. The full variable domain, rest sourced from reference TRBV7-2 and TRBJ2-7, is GAGVSQSPSNKVTEKGKDVELRCDPISGHTALYWYRQSLGQGLEFLIYFQGNSAPDKSGLPSDRFSAERTGGSVSTLTIQRTQQEDSAVYLCASSLAVFLEEQYFGPGTRLTVT.

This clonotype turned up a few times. CDR3 amino acids: CASSGRRQGTIREQYF. The DNA of the CDR3 is TGTGCCAGCAGCGGAAGAAGACAGGGGACAATCCGGGAGCAGTACTTC. The rearrangement joins TRBV9 to TRBJ2-5, with TRBD1 matching 8 bases. Trimming removed 3 bases from V and 11 bases from J; junction bases left unmatched: 18. This CDR3 contains 16 residues. From germline, CDR1 is SGDLS and CDR2 YYNGEE.

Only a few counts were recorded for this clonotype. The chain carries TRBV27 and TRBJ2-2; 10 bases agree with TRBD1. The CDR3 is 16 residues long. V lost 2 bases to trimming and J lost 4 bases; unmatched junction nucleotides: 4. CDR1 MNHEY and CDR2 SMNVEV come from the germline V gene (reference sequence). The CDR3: CASSLPGTGVTGELFF. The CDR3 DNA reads TGTGCCAGCAGTTTACCCGGGACAGGGGTCACCGGGGAGCTGTTTTTT.

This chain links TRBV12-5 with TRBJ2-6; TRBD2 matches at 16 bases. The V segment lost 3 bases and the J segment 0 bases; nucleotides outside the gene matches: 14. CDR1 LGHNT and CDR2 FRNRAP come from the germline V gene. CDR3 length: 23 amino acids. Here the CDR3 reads CASGFSRGGLAGGAPSGANVLTF. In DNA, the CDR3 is TGTGCTAGTGGTTTCTCTCGTGGGGGACTAGCGGGAGGGGCCCCCTCTGGGGCCAACGTCCTGACTTTC.

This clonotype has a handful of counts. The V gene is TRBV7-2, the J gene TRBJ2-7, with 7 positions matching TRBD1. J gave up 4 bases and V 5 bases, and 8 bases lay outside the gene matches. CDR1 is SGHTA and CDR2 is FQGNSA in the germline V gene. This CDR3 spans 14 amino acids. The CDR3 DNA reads TGTGCCAGCAGCGCCACGGGACAGATGTACGAGCAGTACTTC. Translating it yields CASSATGQMYEQYF.

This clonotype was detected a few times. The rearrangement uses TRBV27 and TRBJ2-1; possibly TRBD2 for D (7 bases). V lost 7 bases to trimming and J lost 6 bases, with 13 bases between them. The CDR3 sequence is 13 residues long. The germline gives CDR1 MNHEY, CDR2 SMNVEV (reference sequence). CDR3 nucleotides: TGTGCCAGCACTAGGGGGGGACCCAATGAGCAGTTCTTC. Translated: CASTRGGPNEQFF.

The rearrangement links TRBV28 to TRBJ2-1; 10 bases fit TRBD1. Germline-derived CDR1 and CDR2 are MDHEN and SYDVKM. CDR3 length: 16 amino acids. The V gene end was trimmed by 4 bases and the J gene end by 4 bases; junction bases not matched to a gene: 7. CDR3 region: CASSSEGDRGYNEQFF. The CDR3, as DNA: TGTGCCAGCAGTTCAGAGGGGGACAGGGGTTACAATGAGCAGTTCTTC.

CDR3 protein: CASSLARSGRPYEQYF. Here the CDR3 DNA reads TGTGCCAGCAGTTTAGCACGGAGCGGGAGGCCCTACGAGCAGTACTTC. The chain uses TRBV28 and TRBJ2-7, with 9 nucleotides matching TRBD2. Germline assignment: CDR1 MDHEN and CDR2 SYDVKM. The junction had 7 bases not matched to a gene; V was cut back by 2 bases and J by 2 bases. CDR3 length: 16 amino acids.

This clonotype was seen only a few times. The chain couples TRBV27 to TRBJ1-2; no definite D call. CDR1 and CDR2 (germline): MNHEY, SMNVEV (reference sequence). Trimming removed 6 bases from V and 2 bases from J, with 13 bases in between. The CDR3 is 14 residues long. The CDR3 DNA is TGTGCCAGCAGGACCGGCGTCGGAAACTATGGCTACACCTTC. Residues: CASRTGVGNYGYTF.

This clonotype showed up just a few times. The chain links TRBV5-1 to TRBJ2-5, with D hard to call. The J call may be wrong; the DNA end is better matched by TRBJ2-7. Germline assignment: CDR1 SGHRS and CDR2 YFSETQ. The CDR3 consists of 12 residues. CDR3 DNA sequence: TGCGCCAGCAGCTTGGAGCAATACGAGCAGTACTTC. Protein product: CASSLEQYEQYF.

CDR3 residues: CASTTARTGVHGYTF. The DNA for the CDR3 is TGTGCCAGCACCACTGCCCGGACAGGGGTTCATGGCTACACCTTC. The rearrangement uses TRBV12-3 or TRBV12-4 and TRBJ1-2; 9 bases fit TRBD1. Unmatched junction bases numbered 12, after V lost 7 bases and J lost 6 bases. The CDR3 covers 15 residues.

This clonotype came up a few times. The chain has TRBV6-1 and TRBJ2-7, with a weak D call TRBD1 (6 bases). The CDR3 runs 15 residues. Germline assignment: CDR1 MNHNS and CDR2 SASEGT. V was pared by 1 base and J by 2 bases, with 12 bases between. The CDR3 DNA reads TGTGCCAGCAGTGAAGACACAGGGCCGGCCTACGAGCAGTACTTC. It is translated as CASSEDTGPAYEQYF.